These 22 T cell receptor beta chains share one sample of origin, sequenced in a study of blood T cell repertoires in COVID-19. The table came from immunoSEQ multiplex PCR; TCRdb's copy has only in-frame clones and leaves some out. Here the sample spans about 80,000 clones, around 81% being singletons. The sequenced material came from peripheral blood. These receptor sequences come from a human donor in a cohort sampled during active COVID-19.

This rearrangement joins TRBV7-2 to TRBJ2-7; 10 bases are a match to TRBD2. CDR3 length: 15 amino acids. V gave up 1 base and J gave up 1 base; unmatched junction bases: 1. From germline, CDR1 is SGHTA and CDR2 FQGNSA. CDR3 amino acids: CASSLVAGGSYEQYV. For the CDR3, the DNA is TGTGCCAGCAGCTTAGTAGCGGGAGGTTCCTACGAGCAGTACGTC.

This chain links TRBV6-5 with TRBJ1-4; D is unresolved. V was clipped by 5 bases and J by 6 bases, with 10 bases between them. CDR3 size: 13 residues. Germline-derived CDR1 and CDR2 are MNHEY and SVGAGI. For the CDR3, the DNA is TGTGCCAGCAGTCCGGGAATTCATGAAAAACTGTTTTTT. Protein sequence: CASSPGIHEKLFF.

The chain joins TRBV6-5 to TRBJ1-2, with 7 bases identical to TRBD1. Losses at the gene ends were 6 bases for V and 0 bases for J; bases not matched to a gene: 7. The CDR3 sequence is 15 residues long. Germline values: CDR1 MNHEY, CDR2 SVGAGI. For the CDR3, the DNA is TGTGCCAGCAGCCCGGGACAGTTAGCTAACTATGGCTACACCTTC. Protein sequence: CASSPGQLANYGYTF.

CDR3 sequence reads: CASSDRSDYEQYF. CDR3 nucleotides: TGTGCCAGTTCGGACAGGAGTGACTACGAGCAGTACTTC. V gene TRBV19 combines with J gene TRBJ2-7, with TRBD1 matching 7 bases. Germline CDR1 LNHDA, CDR2 SQIVND (reference sequence). This CDR3 spans 13 amino acids. The J segment lost 3 bases and the V segment lost 8 bases, leaving 7 bases of the junction unmatched.

V usage is TRBV21-1 and J usage is TRBJ2-1; the D call TRBD1 from the table was never checked on the DNA. TRBV21-1 is described as a pseudogene. The CDR3 runs 15 residues. For the CDR3, the DNA is TGTGCCAGCAAGCCCGGGACAGGGCCCTACAATGAGCAGTTCTTC. Translated: CASKPGTGPYNEQFF.

This rearrangement joins TRBV7-9 to TRBJ2-1, with TRBD1 matching over 8 bases. From germline, CDR1 is SEHNR and CDR2 FQNEAQ (reference sequence). The junction had 6 bases not matched to a gene; V was cut back by 1 base and J by 7 bases. This CDR3 is 15 amino acids long. In DNA, the CDR3 is TGTGCCAGCAGCTTAGGGACAGGGTCCTGGAATGAGCAGTTCTTC. Translating it yields CASSLGTGSWNEQFF.

The chain recombines TRBV11-1 with TRBJ1-2; TRBD1 aligns across 8 bases. CDR1 and CDR2 from the germline V gene are SGHAT and FQDESV (reference sequence). The CDR3 is 14 residues long. V lost 4 bases and J lost 8; bases outside the gene matches: 9. The CDR3 region is CASSSTGGKRGYTF. In DNA, the CDR3 is TGTGCCAGCAGCTCAACAGGGGGTAAAAGAGGCTACACCTTC.

This sequence joins TRBV7-2 and TRBJ2-1, with TRBD2 as a possible D gene (5 bases). The V and J ends lost 5 bases and 8 bases respectively, with 19 bases between them. This CDR3 contains 15 residues. CDR1 is SGHTA, CDR2 FQGNSA, per germline. The CDR3 spells CASSPGLAPRDEQFF. As DNA, the CDR3 is TGTGCCAGCAGCCCTGGACTGGCTCCTAGGGATGAGCAGTTCTTC.

The rearrangement links TRBV19 to TRBJ2-5; 8 bases line up with TRBD1. The CDR3 length is 14 residues. Germline V gene lookup returns CDR1 LNHDA and CDR2 SQIVND (reference sequence). With 3 bases clipped from V and 4 bases from J, the junction kept 4 bases outside the gene matches. CDR3 DNA: TGTGCCAGTAGTATGTTGCAGGGGGCAGAGACCCAGTACTTC. It encodes CASSMLQGAETQYF.

The chain links TRBV2 to TRBJ1-1; D is possibly TRBD1 (6 bases). The germline V gene has CDR1 SNHLY and CDR2 FYNNEI. V was clipped by 7 bases and J by 0 bases, with 18 bases between them. This CDR3 region has 16 residues. CDR3 loop: CASKGETGDMNTEAFF. DNA of the CDR3: TGTGCCAGCAAGGGAGAGACAGGAGATATGAACACTGAAGCTTTCTTT.

The gene calls are TRBV4-1 and TRBJ2-2, with 12 bases that match TRBD2. Germline values: CDR1 MGHRA, CDR2 YSYEKL. The CDR3 loop spans 16 amino acids. The J segment lost 3 bases and the V segment lost 3 bases, leaving 2 bases of the junction unmatched. The CDR3 is CASSHRTSGDTGELFF. The CDR3 coding sequence is TGCGCCAGCAGCCATAGGACTAGCGGGGACACCGGGGAGCTGTTTTTT.

The chain joins TRBV4-1 to TRBJ1-3; D call uncertain. V lost 0 bases, J lost 2 bases, and 17 bases lay in between. CDR1 MGHRA and CDR2 YSYEKL come from the germline V gene. The CDR3 totals 18 residues. In DNA, the CDR3 is TGCGCCAGCAGCCAAGATCGGTCGGGCGGAGGGCCTGGAAACACCATATATTTT. This encodes CASSQDRSGGGPGNTIYF.

This rearrangement joins TRBV11-2 to TRBJ1-5; 12 bases are shared with TRBD1. The V and J ends lost 2 bases and 0 bases, in that order; junction bases with no gene match: 8. Looked up from germline, CDR1 is SGHAT and CDR2 is FQNNGV. The CDR3 has 19 amino acids. In nucleotides, the CDR3 is TGTGCCAGCAGCTTACTCCGGGACAGGGGGCGTTATAGCAATCAGCCCCAGCATTTT. Translating gives CASSLLRDRGRYSNQPQHF.

The table lists this clone with a few counts. This rearrangement joins TRBV9 to TRBJ1-1; 8 bases are a match to TRBD1. In germline, CDR1 is SGDLS, CDR2 YYNGEE. V lost 4 bases, J lost 2 bases, and 10 bases stayed unmatched. The CDR3 runs 16 residues. CDR3 in DNA: TGTGCCAGCAGCCCTTGGACAGGGCCGATCAACACTGAAGCTTTCTTT. Its translation is CASSPWTGPINTEAFF.

V and J are TRBV10-3 and TRBJ1-3, with 9 nucleotides matching TRBD1. V lost 6 bases and J lost 1; bases outside the gene matches: 13. Germline CDR1 reads ENHRY; CDR2 reads SYGVKD. CDR3 length equals 18 residues. CDR3 protein: CAISEMGDREVSGNTIYF. For the CDR3, the DNA is TGTGCCATCAGCGAAATGGGGGACAGGGAAGTTTCTGGAAACACCATATATTTT.

In its sample, this clone was seen a few times. The genes are TRBV19 and TRBJ2-2; D might be TRBD1 (6 bases). Germline CDR1 is LNHDA and CDR2 is SQIVND (reference sequence). The CDR3 is 13 amino acids. Trimming shortened V by 5 bases and J by 5 bases, and 9 bases separated the two germline ends. CDR3 nucleotide sequence: TGTGCCAGTAGTTGGGACAAGACCGGGGAGCTGTTTTTT. Amino acid sequence: CASSWDKTGELFF.

This clone appeared once. The chain couples TRBV12-2 to TRBJ2-1; the D segment call TRBD2 is taken from the table without a DNA check. TRBV12-2 is tagged as a pseudogene. CDR3 size: 16 residues. CDR3 sequence reads: CASRLAGLATVNEQFF. The CDR3, as DNA: TGTGCAAGTCGCTTAGCGGGACTAGCTACAGTCAATGAGCAGTTCTTC.

On this clone itself: The sample contains more than one DNA sequence encoding this CDR3. The rearrangement links TRBV7-2 to TRBJ1-2, with D possibly being TRBD1 (6 bases). The CDR3 runs to 13 residues. CDR1 is SGHTA, CDR2 FQGNSA, per germline. Deletions cut 0 bases from V and 5 bases from J, with 7 bases between. The CDR3: CASSLAQGYGYTF. The DNA of the CDR3 is TGTGCCAGCAGCTTAGCGCAGGGGTATGGCTACACCTTC.

The chain employs TRBV6-6 and TRBJ2-3; the match to TRBD2 covers 9 bases. J was trimmed by 8 bases and V by 0 bases; bases with no gene match: 9. Germline CDR1 and CDR2: MNHNY and SVGAGI (reference sequence). This CDR3 is 16 amino acids long. The CDR3 spells CASSYSTSGRGGTQYF. CDR3 coding DNA: TGTGCCAGCAGTTACTCGACTAGCGGAAGGGGAGGTACGCAGTATTTT.

This CDR3 reads CASSFGTTYEQYV. CDR3 DNA sequence: TGTGCCAGCAGCTTCGGGACAACGTACGAGCAGTACGTC. The V gene is TRBV7-6, the J gene TRBJ2-7, with D maybe TRBD1 (6 bases). The ends were cut back, 3 bases at V and 4 bases at J, with 10 bases in the middle. Germline V CDR1 and CDR2: SGHVS, FNYEAQ. There are 13 residues in the CDR3.

The V and J genes are TRBV6-5 and TRBJ2-1; the D is unclear. V lost 2 bases, J lost 0 bases, and 8 bases lay in between. The CDR3 runs to 15 residues. CDR1 is MNHEY and CDR2 is SVGAGI in the germline V gene. CDR3 in amino acids: CASSYSGSSYNEQFF. The DNA of the CDR3 is TGTGCCAGCAGTTACAGTGGTAGCTCCTACAATGAGCAGTTCTTC.

J is TRBJ2-3 and V is TRBV13; no clear D. The V gene's germline CDR1 is PRHDT and CDR2 FYEKMQ (reference sequence). V was shortened by 5 bases and J by 1 base, with 10 bases between the two germline ends. The length of the CDR3 is 14 residues. Here the CDR3 reads CASSPRSGTDTQYF. The DNA of the CDR3 is TGTGCCAGCAGCCCCCGGTCCGGCACAGATACGCAGTATTTT.